This T cell receptor (beta chain) was obtained from a study of identifying expanded T cells in peripheral blood. Here immunoSEQ multiplex PCR was the method, and the copy in TCRdb shows in-frame clones only, minus some. This table has some 65,000 clones, around 81% appearing once. This clone was detected a few times. The target antigen is unknown. Healthy donors had no documented immune events, such as infections, while sampled. General study points: Differentially abundant clones: roughly 1.2 between replicates, 16.4 at approximately two weeks, 19 to 20 at four. Clone count variance between approximately two-week samples rose with total template count.

The receptor comes from a person aged 18 to 69 in good health. Sequenced sample: blood.

The CDR3 DNA follows: TGTGCCAGCAGTTACGGGGATGGTACTGAAGCTTTCTTT. Translating gives CASSYGDGTEAFF. This sequence joins TRBV6-5 and TRBJ1-1, with D unresolved. The CDR3 is 13 residues long. Per germline, CDR1 MNHEY and CDR2 SVGAGI. The V and J ends lost 2 bases and 5 bases respectively, with 9 bases between them.